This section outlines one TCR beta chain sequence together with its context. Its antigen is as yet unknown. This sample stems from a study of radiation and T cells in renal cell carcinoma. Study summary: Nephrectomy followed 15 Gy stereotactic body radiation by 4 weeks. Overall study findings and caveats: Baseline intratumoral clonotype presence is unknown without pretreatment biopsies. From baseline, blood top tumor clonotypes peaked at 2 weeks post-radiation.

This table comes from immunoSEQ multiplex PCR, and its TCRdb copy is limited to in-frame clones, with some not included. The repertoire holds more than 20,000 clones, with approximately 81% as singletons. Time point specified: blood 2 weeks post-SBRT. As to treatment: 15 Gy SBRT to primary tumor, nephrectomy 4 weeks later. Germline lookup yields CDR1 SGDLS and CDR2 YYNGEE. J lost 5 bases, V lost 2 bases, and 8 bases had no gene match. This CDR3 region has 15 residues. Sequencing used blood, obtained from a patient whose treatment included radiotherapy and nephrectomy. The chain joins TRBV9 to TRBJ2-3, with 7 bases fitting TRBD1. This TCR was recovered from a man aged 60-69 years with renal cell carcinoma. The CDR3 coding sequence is TGTGCCAGCAGCGTTCGACAGGGTAGAATAGATACGCAGTATTTT. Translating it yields CASSVRQGRIDTQYF.